This record covers a single T cell receptor beta chain. The data are from a study of blood T cell repertoires in COVID-19. In the source study's methods: Cell counts per sample came from amplifying reference gene primers. Data came from immunoSEQ multiplex PCR; TCRdb stores just in-frame clones and leaves some out. The V and J calls and the clone size are those of that table, but D and trimming were determined from the DNA. Of more than 300,000 clones listed, about 84% are singletons. CDR1 SGHRS and CDR2 YFSETQ come from the germline V gene. V lost 4 bases and J lost 8; bases outside the gene matches: 7. The CDR3 covers 14 residues.

The source of this sequence is a woman aged 50 to 65 with acute or convalescent COVID-19. Sequenced input: peripheral blood. The J gene is TRBJ1-2, the V gene TRBV5-1, with 11 bases fitting TRBD1. The CDR3 region is CASSPGTGGDGYTF. The CDR3 nucleotides are TGCGCCAGCAGCCCCGGGACAGGGGGAGACGGCTACACCTTC.